This T cell receptor (beta chain) stems from a study of shared clonotypes between healthy human individuals. The wider study: Per donor, CD8 memory used one plate, CD8 naive used two, CD4 memory used three and CD4 naive used three.

Some clones are missing from TCRdb's copy, which holds only in-frame ones; the method was immunoSEQ multiplex PCR. The sample consists of 700,000 to 950,000 clones, 90% to 98% of them appearing once. Overall study results and limits: A handful of donors showed sharing of about 5.5% of naive CD4 clonotypes.

This clone was observed a handful of times. Its antigen is unknown. Naive CD8 cells lacked CD45RO and underwent positive selection for CCR7, leaving out terminally differentiated effector memory CD45RA+ cells. The specimen sequenced was naive CD8+ T cells sorted from blood. The receptor comes from a man under 40 in good health.

The CDR3 DNA reads TGTGCCAGCTCAAACTACGGGTCCACATACGAGCAGTACTTC. It codes for CASSNYGSTYEQYF. The rearrangement uses TRBV6-5 and TRBJ2-7; D unclear. From germline, CDR1 is MNHEY and CDR2 SVGAGI. The CDR3 totals 14 residues. V shed 8 bases and J shed 4 bases, with 18 bases lying between them.